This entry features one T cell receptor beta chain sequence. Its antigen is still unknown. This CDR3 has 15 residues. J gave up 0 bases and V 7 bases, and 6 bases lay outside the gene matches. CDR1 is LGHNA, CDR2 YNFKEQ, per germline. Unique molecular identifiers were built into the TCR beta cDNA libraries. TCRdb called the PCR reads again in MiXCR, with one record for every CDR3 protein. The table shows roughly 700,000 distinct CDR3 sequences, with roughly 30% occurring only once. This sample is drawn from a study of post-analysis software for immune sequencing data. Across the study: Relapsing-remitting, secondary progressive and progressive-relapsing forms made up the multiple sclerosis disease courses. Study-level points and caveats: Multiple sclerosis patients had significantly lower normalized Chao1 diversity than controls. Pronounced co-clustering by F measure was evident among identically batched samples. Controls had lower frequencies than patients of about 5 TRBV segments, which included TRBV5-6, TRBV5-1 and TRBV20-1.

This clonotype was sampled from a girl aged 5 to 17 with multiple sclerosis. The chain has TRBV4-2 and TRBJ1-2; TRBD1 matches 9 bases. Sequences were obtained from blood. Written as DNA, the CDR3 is TGTGCCAGCAACACCGGGACAGGGTCTAACTATGGCTACACCTTC. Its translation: CASNTGTGSNYGYTF.